This TCR beta chain was captured in a study of T cell responses to AZD1222 COVID-19 vaccine. The study's findings and limits: Baseline seropositives among AZD1222 recipients totaled only 5 to 7. Females outnumbered males among donors, who were mostly white British; clonal diversity was possibly underestimated. Among spike-specific TCRs, nearly half reportedly target unmutated variant regions.

As to this clone: The target antigen is unknown.

Using immunoSEQ multiplex PCR, the repertoire was profiled, and TCRdb retains in-frame clones only, with some absent. In the table there are some 120,000 clones, around 90% of which are singletons. Germline-derived CDR1 and CDR2 are MDHEN and SYDVKM. With 5 bases clipped from V and 7 bases from J, the junction kept 17 bases outside the gene matches. CDR3 length: 16 amino acids. Sequenced here: peripheral blood, sampled on day 0 of AZD1222 vaccination. The chain is built from TRBV28 and TRBJ2-7, with 7 nucleotides matching TRBD2. This receptor was obtained from an adult in good health. The chain's CDR3 is CASSVASGTRGWEQYF. The CDR3 nucleotides are TGTGCCAGCAGTGTAGCAAGCGGGACCCGGGGCTGGGAGCAGTACTTC. Full variable domain (missing parts from reference TRBV28 and TRBJ2-7): DVKVTQSSRYLVKRTGEKVFLECVQDMDHENMFWYRQDPGLGLRLIYFSYDVKMKEKGDIPEGYSVSREKKERFSLILESASTNQTSMYLCASSVASGTRGWEQYFGPGTRLTVT.